This is a list of T cell receptor beta chains from one sample in a study of regulatory T cells in long-lasting Graves disease. A single record per CDR3 protein comes from TCRdb applying MiXCR to the multiplex PCR reads. The sample carries 350,000 to 450,000 distinct CDR3 sequences, roughly a fifth recorded once. The specimen was peripheral blood mononuclear cells (PBMCs), collected when the disease was refractory, from a patient treated with antithyroid drugs. The source is a female donor with Graves disease. Each CDR3 is given with its conserved first and last residue. The order of the fields is clone size, D gene, J gene, V gene, CDR3 protein, CDR3 DNA. D genes are given only for firm matches. Expanded clones are given a class, and other clones once, few, many or no size at all.

NA | TRBD1 | TRBJ2-7 | TRBV5-1 | CASSPGTETSYEQYF | TGCGCCAGCAGCCCAGGGACAGAAACCTCGTACGAGCAGTACTTC
NA | TRBD1 | TRBJ1-5 | TRBV20-1 | CSASTGGSGQPQHF | TGCAGTGCTTCTACAGGGGGCTCGGGTCAGCCCCAGCATTTT
NA | NA | TRBJ2-5 | TRBV4-1 | CASSQGPSQETQYF | TGCGCCAGCAGCCAAGGCCCTAGCCAAGAGACCCAGTACTTC
few | NA | TRBJ2-3 | TRBV20-1 | CSASPLRDTPSTDTQYF | TGCAGTGCTTCTCCTCTTCGGGACACTCCTAGCACAGATACGCAGTATTTT
many | TRBD1 | TRBJ1-2 | TRBV6-1 | CASSGQGGYGYTF | TGTGCCAGCAGTGGACAGGGTGGCTATGGCTACACCTTC
many | TRBD1 | TRBJ1-2 | TRBV15 | CATGGQGYGYTF | TGTGCCACCGGGGGACAGGGGTATGGCTACACCTTC
NA | NA | TRBJ1-2 | TRBV30 | CAWNQVGYGYTF | TGTGCCTGGAACCAGGTGGGGTATGGCTACACCTTC
many | NA | TRBJ1-5 | TRBV2 | CASSPGQIQPQHF | TGTGCCAGCAGTCCTGGACAGATCCAGCCCCAGCATTTT
NA | TRBD2 | TRBJ2-7 | TRBV27 | CASSDLKPARLAGMPFAYEQYF | TGTGCCAGCAGTGATTTGAAACCCGCTCGACTAGCGGGGATGCCCTTCGCCTACGAGCAGTACTTC
many | NA | TRBJ2-7 | TRBV2 | CASSPSGRSYEQYF | TGTGCCAGCAGTCCCTCGGGGCGCTCCTACGAGCAGTACTTC
NA | NA | TRBJ2-3 | TRBV24-1 | CATRHIRGPSTDTQYF | TGTGCCACCAGGCACATTCGGGGCCCTAGCACAGATACGCAGTATTTT
many | TRBD2 | TRBJ2-7 | TRBV20-1 | CSAVQTSGRAAPFF | TGCAGTGCTGTTCAGACTAGCGGGAGGGCCGCCCCCTTCTTC
NA | NA | TRBJ2-3 | TRBV5-1 | CASSLRGTTTDTQYF | TGCGCCAGCAGCTTACGTGGGACAACGACAGATACGCAGTATTTT
NA | TRBD2 | TRBJ2-4 | TRBV15 | CATSRLLAGVGGSIQYF | TGTGCCACCAGCAGACTGCTAGCGGGAGTGGGTGGAAGCATTCAGTACTTC
once | TRBD2 | TRBJ2-2 | TRBV9 | CASSVGTSGRIGELFF | TGTGCCAGCAGCGTAGGTACTAGCGGGAGGATCGGGGAGCTGTTTTTT
NA | NA | TRBJ2-7 | TRBV27 | CASSTASGPLYEQYF | TGTGCCAGCAGTACCGCGAGCGGGCCGCTCTACGAGCAGTACTTC
NA | NA | TRBJ2-1 | TRBV7-9 | CASSLAADYHNEQFF | TGTGCCAGCAGCTTAGCGGCGGACTACCACAATGAGCAGTTCTTC
NA | NA | TRBJ2-7 | TRBV20-1 | CSAREGSSYEQYF | TGCAGTGCTAGAGAGGGCTCCTCCTACGAGCAGTACTTC
many | NA | TRBJ1-2 | TRBV28 | CASSSGTPGYTF | TGTGCCAGCAGTTCTGGTACCCCAGGCTACACCTTC
few | NA | TRBJ2-5 | TRBV10-3 | CAISALDKIQETQYF | TGTGCCATCAGCGCCCTAGACAAGATCCAAGAGACCCAGTACTTC
few | TRBD2 | TRBJ2-7 | TRBV7-9 | CASSGGLTKAYEQYF | TGTGCCAGCAGCGGGGGACTAACAAAAGCCTACGAGCAGTACTTC
many | NA | TRBJ1-2 | TRBV2 | CASTLGGYTF | TGTGCCAGCACCCTAGGGGGCTACACCTTC
NA | TRBD2 | TRBJ2-5 | TRBV5-1 | CASTTGGQETQYF | TGCGCCAGCACGACGGGAGGGCAAGAGACCCAGTACTTC
NA | NA | TRBJ1-5 | TRBV30 | CASSISLRAAQSDF | TGTGCCAGTAGTATCTCCTTGAGGGCTGCCCAGAGTGATTTT
many | TRBD2 | TRBJ2-2 | TRBV3-1 | CASSPGSGANTGELFF | TGTGCCAGCAGCCCAGGGAGCGGGGCGAACACCGGGGAGCTGTTTTTT
NA | TRBD2 | TRBJ2-7 | TRBV7-9 | CASSFEREGSYEQYF | TGTGCCAGCAGCTTTGAGCGGGAGGGCTCCTACGAGCAGTACTTC
few | NA | TRBJ2-2 | TRBV28 | CASSFEIPNTGELFF | TGTGCCAGCAGTTTCGAAATCCCCAACACCGGGGAGCTGTTTTTT
many | NA | TRBJ2-7 | TRBV20-1 | CSASPPRLYEQYF | TGCAGTGCTAGTCCCCCTAGACTCTACGAGCAGTACTTC
many | TRBD2 | TRBJ2-7 | TRBV12-3/TRBV12-4 | CASSWGTRSGEQYF | TGTGCCAGCAGTTGGGGGACTAGATCCGGCGAGCAGTACTTC
many | NA | TRBJ2-5 | TRBV12-3/TRBV12-4 | CASRRQLQETQYF | TGTGCCAGCAGACGACAGCTGCAAGAGACCCAGTACTTC
NA | NA | TRBJ1-3 | TRBV6-5 | CASSYSSVGRESGNTIYF | TGTGCCAGCAGTTACTCCAGCGTCGGCAGGGAATCTGGAAACACCATATATTTT
NA | TRBD2 | TRBJ2-5 | TRBV6-1 | CASSEEGVAGLARETQYF | TGTGCCAGCAGTGAAGAGGGGGTAGCGGGGCTGGCGAGGGAGACCCAGTACTTC
few | TRBD2 | TRBJ2-7 | TRBV9 | CASSPGTSGSYYEQYF | TGTGCCAGCAGCCCCGGGACTAGCGGGAGTTACTACGAGCAGTACTTC
few | TRBD1 | TRBJ1-1 | TRBV18 | CASSPRQGGMNTEAFF | TGTGCCAGCTCACCGAGACAGGGGGGAATGAACACTGAAGCTTTCTTT
few | TRBD2 | TRBJ2-2 | TRBV19 | CASSKIPGLAGGNTGELFF | TGTGCCAGTAGTAAAATTCCGGGACTAGCGGGAGGGAACACCGGGGAGCTGTTTTTT
NA | NA | TRBJ1-2 | TRBV6-2/TRBV6-3 | CARNRSWGYGYTF | TGCGCCAGGAACAGGTCATGGGGCTATGGCTACACCTTC
many | TRBD1 | TRBJ2-7 | TRBV28 | CASRGTGAYEQYF | TGTGCCAGCAGGGGGACAGGAGCCTACGAGCAGTACTTC
few | NA | TRBJ2-1 | TRBV11-3 | CASSLGGHEQFF | TGTGCCAGCAGCTTAGGGGGCCATGAGCAGTTCTTC
few | NA | TRBJ1-1 | TRBV29-1 | CSVGGRGDEAFF | TGCAGCGTTGGGGGTCGGGGAGACGAAGCTTTCTTT
many | NA | TRBJ2-7 | TRBV6-1 | CATLGPNSGEQYF | TGTGCCACCCTGGGACCCAACTCGGGCGAGCAGTACTTC